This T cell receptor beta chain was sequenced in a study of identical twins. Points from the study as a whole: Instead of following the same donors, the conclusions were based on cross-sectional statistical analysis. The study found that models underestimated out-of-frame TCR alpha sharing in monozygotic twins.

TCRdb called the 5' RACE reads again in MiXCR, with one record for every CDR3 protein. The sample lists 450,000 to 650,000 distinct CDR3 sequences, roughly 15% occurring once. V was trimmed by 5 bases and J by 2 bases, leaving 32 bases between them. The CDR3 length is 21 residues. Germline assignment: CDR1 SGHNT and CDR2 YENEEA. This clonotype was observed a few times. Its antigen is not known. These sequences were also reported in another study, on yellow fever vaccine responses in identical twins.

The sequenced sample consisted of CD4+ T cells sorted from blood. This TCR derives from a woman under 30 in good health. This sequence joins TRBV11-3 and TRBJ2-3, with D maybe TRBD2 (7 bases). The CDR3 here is CASSQSRRLQGGLLDTDTQYF. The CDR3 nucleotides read TGTGCCAGCAGCCAATCGCGTAGGCTACAGGGAGGGCTTCTAGACACAGATACGCAGTATTTT. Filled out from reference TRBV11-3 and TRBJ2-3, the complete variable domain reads EAGVVQSPRYKIIEKKQPVAFWCNPISGHNTLYWYLQNLGQGPELLIRYENEEAVDDSQLPKDRFSAERLKGVDSTLKIQPAELGDSAVYLCASSQSRRLQGGLLDTDTQYFGPGTRLTVL.